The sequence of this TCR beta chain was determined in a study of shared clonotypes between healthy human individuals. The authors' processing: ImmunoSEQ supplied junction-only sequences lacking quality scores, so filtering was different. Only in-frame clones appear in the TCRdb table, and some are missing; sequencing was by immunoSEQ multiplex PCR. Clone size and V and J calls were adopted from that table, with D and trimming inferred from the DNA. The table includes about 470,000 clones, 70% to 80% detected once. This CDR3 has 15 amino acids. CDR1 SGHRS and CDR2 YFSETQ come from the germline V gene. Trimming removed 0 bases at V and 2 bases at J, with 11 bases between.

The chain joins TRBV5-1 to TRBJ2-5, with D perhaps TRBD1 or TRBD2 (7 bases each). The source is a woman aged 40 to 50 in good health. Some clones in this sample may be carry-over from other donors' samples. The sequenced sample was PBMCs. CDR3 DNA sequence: TGCGCCAGCAGCTTGGGACAGGGACTACAAGAGACCCAGTACTTC. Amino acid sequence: CASSLGQGLQETQYF.